This T cell receptor (beta chain) was captured in a study of blood T cell repertoires in COVID-19. Study as a whole: Sample material is recorded as cDNA or gDNA derived from T cells, B-cell-depleted T cells, or PBMCs.

The CDR3 is made up of 19 amino acids. Trimming stripped 5 bases from V and 0 bases from J, with 23 bases between. Germline V gene data show CDR1 as MNHNY and CDR2 as SVGAGI (reference sequence). Per the authors' pipeline: Amplification with reference gene primers provided the estimates of nucleated cell counts. Assay used: immunoSEQ multiplex PCR; TCRdb lists only in-frame clones, some missing. The DNA was the basis for D and trimming; V, J and clone size are from that table. The data show approximately 350,000 clones, with about 86% seen just once and under 3% held by the top ten. The rearrangement links TRBV6-6 to TRBJ1-3; D possibly corresponds to TRBD1 (6 bases). Sequences were obtained from peripheral blood. This TCR derives from a man aged 25 to 40 with active or convalescent COVID-19. CDR3 bases: TGTGCCAGCAGTCGGGGATGGACAGAAATTTGGGGCTCTGGAAACACCATATATTTT. Encoded protein: CASSRGWTEIWGSGNTIYF.